This TCR beta chain was sequenced in a study of T cell responses to AZD1222 COVID-19 vaccine. A word on this clone: Its antigen remains unknown.

TCRdb's copy holds only in-frame clones and misses some; the assay was immunoSEQ multiplex PCR. The sample includes about 120,000 clones, roughly 91% of them seen just once. Study outcomes and limitations: CD4 TCRs covered the whole spike, strongest at regions 160-218 and 743-854. The reported proportion of spike-specific TCRs targeting unmutated variant regions was nearly half. Of the AZD1222 recipients, only five to seven were seropositive at baseline.

With V trimmed by 8 bases and J by 3 bases, 10 bases remained unmatched. The CDR3 covers 14 residues. Germline-derived CDR1 and CDR2 are MNHEY and SVGAGI. The V and J genes are TRBV6-5 and TRBJ2-7, with 7 bases aligning to TRBD2. The sequencing here drew on peripheral blood, taken 28 days after the second AZD1222 dose. The clonotype originates from an adult who received the AZD1222 COVID-19 vaccine. The CDR3 reads CASSQSGILYEQYF. The CDR3 DNA reads TGTGCCAGCTCCCAAAGCGGGATCCTCTACGAGCAGTACTTC.